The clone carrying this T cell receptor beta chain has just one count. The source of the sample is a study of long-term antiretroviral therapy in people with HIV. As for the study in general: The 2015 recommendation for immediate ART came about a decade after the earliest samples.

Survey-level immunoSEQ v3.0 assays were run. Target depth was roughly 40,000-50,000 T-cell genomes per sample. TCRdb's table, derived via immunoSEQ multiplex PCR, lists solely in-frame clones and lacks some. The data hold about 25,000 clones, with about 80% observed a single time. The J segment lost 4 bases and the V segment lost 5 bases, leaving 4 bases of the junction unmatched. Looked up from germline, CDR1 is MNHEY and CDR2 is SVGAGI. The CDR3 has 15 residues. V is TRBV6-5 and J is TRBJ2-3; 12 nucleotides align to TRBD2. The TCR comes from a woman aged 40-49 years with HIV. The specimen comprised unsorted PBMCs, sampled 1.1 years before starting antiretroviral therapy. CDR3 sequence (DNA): TGTGCCAGCAGTGTACCTAGCGGGGGGGCAGATACGCAGTATTTT. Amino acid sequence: CASSVPSGGADTQYF.